Listed below are T cell receptor beta chains from one sample, sequenced in a study of cytomegalovirus exposure and HLA in healthy donors. Only in-frame clones appear in the TCRdb table, and some are missing; sequencing was by immunoSEQ multiplex PCR. The sample carries under 200,000 clones, roughly 79% recorded once. The material sequenced was PBMCs. Receptor source: a woman between 45 and 65 years old in good health and CMV-seronegative. The CDR3 runs from the conserved cysteine through the conserved F or W. The D gene is left open where the match is weak.

cdr3_aa j_call d_call v_call
CASSQDYGTGGYEQYF TRBJ2-7 TRBD1 TRBV4-3
CASSPGTSGRTGELFF TRBJ2-2 TRBD2 TRBV7-9
CASSLYRGAAPYEQYF NA NA TRBV27
CASSAASSGGYEQYF TRBJ2-7 TRBD2 TRBV11-2
CASSQDGADTQYF TRBJ2-3 NA TRBV4-1
CASSATGVGQFF TRBJ2-1 TRBD1 TRBV5-6
CASFCGTNTGELFF TRBJ2-2 NA TRBV6-7
CASSLGLAGGREQFF TRBJ2-1 TRBD2 TRBV7-2
CSVAPGDPYNEQFF TRBJ2-1 NA TRBV29-1
CASSRGPGGTYEQYF TRBJ2-7 NA TRBV5-4
CASSSRPGLAVQTVYEQYF TRBJ2-7 TRBD2 TRBV5-8
CASSPPEREERETQYF TRBJ2-5 TRBD2 TRBV7-9
CASSQMGQDTDTQYF TRBJ2-3 TRBD1 TRBV4-3
CATSRESGTGGNQPQHF TRBJ1-5 TRBD1 TRBV15
CASSPGTGDYEQYF TRBJ2-7 NA TRBV4-3
CASSKATVGNIQYF TRBJ2-4 NA TRBV21-1
CASSFTGTGYQETQYF TRBJ2-5 TRBD1 TRBV5-4
CASSATAANTGELFF TRBJ2-2 NA TRBV9
CASSLVGLAGNIQYF TRBJ2-4 TRBD2 TRBV7-9